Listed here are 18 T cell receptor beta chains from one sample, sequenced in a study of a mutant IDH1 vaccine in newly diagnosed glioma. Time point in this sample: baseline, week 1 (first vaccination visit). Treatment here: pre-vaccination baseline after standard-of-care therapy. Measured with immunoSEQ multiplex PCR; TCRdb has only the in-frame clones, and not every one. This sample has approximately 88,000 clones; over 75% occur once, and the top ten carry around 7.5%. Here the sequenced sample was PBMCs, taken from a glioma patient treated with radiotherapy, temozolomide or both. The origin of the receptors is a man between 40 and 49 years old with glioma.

Written as DNA, the CDR3 is TGCGCCAGCAGCCAAGATGTGACAAATAACTATGGCTACACCTTC. Amino acid sequence: CASSQDVTNNYGYTF. The genes are TRBV4-3 and TRBJ1-2, with D unresolved. The CDR3 has 15 residues. The germline V gene has CDR1 LGHNA and CDR2 YSLEER. Trimming took off 0 bases at V and 1 base at J, with 9 bases between the two ends.

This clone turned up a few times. CDR3 bases: TGTGCCAGCAGCCGTAGGGGGGGCGGAATGAACACTGAAGCTTTCTTT. This translates into CASSRRGGGMNTEAFF. The J gene is TRBJ1-1, the V gene TRBV7-9; TRBD1 might be the D (6 bases). The germline V gene encodes CDR1 SEHNR and CDR2 FQNEAQ (reference sequence). Trimming took 5 bases from V and 0 from J, leaving 16 bases between them. The CDR3 sequence is 16 residues long.

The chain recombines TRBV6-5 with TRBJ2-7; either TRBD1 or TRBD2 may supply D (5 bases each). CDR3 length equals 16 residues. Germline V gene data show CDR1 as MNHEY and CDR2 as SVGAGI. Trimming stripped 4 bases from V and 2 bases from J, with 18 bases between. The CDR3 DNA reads TGTGCCAGCAGTTTCCTCGAGGGACCTTGGGCCTACGAGCAGTACTTC. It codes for CASSFLEGPWAYEQYF.

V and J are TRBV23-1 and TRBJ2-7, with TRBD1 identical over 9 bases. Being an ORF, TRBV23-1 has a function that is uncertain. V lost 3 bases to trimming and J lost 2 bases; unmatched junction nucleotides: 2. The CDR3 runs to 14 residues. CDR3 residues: CASSQNRGPYEQYF. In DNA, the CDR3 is TGCGCCAGCAGTCAGAACAGGGGGCCCTACGAGCAGTACTTC.

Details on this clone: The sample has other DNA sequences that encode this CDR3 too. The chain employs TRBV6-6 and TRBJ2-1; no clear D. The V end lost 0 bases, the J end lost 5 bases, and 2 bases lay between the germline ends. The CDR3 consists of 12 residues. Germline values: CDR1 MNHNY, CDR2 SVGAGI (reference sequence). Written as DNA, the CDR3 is TGTGCCAGCAGTTACTCGAACAATGAGCAGTTCTTC. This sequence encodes CASSYSNNEQFF.

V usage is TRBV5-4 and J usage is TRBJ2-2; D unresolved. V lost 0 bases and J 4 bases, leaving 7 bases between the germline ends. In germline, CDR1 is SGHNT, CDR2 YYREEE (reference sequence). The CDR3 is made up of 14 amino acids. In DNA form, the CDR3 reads TGTGCCAGCAGCTTGGAGGCCGTCACCGGGGAGCTGTTTTTT. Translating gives CASSLEAVTGELFF.

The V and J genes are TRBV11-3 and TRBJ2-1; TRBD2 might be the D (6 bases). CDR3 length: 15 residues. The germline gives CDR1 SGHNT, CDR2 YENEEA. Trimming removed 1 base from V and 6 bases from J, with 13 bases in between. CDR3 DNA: TGTGCCAGCAGCTTAGGCGGTAGCGGTCCCAATGAGCAGTTCTTC. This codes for CASSLGGSGPNEQFF.

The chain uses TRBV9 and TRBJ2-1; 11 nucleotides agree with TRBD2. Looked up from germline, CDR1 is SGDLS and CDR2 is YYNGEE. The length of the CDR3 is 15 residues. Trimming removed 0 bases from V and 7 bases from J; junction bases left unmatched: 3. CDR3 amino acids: CASSVDLAGGNEQFF. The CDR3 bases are TGTGCCAGCAGCGTAGACCTAGCGGGAGGTAATGAGCAGTTCTTC.

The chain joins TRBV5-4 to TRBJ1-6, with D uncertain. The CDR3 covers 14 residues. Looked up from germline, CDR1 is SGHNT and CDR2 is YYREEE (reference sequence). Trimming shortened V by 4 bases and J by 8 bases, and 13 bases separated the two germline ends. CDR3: CASSLARADSPLHF. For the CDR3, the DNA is TGTGCCAGCAGCCTCGCTCGGGCTGATTCACCCCTCCACTTT.

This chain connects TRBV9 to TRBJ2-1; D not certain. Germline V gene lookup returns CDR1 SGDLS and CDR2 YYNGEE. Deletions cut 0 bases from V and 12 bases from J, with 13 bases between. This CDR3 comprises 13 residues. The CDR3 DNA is TGTGCCAGCAGCGTAGCTTCTTGGGCGGCGCAGTTCTTC. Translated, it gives CASSVASWAAQFF.

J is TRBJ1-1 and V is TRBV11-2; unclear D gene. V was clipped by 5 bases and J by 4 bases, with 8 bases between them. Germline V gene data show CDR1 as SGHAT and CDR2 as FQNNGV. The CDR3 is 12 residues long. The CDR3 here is CASSPEGTEAFF. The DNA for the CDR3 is TGTGCCAGCAGCCCGGAGGGCACTGAAGCTTTCTTT.

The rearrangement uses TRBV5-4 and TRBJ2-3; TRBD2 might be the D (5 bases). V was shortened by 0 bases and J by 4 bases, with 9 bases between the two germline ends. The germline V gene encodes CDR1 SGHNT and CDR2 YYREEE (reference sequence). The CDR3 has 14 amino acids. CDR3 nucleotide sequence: TGTGCCAGCAGCTTGGTCGCTAGCCCAGATACGCAGTATTTT. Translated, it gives CASSLVASPDTQYF.

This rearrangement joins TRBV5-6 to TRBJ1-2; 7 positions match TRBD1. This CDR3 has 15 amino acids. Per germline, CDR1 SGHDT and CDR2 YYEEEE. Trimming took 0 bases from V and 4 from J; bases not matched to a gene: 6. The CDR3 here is CASSLGQGGSYGYTF. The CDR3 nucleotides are TGTGCCAGCAGCTTGGGGCAGGGGGGATCCTATGGCTACACCTTC.

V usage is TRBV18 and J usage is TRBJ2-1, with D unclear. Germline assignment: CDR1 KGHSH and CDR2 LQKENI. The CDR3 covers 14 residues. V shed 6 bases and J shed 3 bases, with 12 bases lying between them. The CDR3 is CASSPDILYNEQFF. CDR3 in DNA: TGTGCCAGCTCGCCCGACATCCTCTACAATGAGCAGTTCTTC.

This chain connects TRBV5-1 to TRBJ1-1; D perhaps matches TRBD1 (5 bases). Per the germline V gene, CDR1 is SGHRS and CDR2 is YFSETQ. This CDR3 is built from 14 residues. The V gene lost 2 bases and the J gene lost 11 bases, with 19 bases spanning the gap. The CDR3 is CASSLAPGGRSAFF. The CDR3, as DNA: TGCGCCAGCAGCTTAGCCCCCGGGGGGAGGTCGGCTTTCTTT.

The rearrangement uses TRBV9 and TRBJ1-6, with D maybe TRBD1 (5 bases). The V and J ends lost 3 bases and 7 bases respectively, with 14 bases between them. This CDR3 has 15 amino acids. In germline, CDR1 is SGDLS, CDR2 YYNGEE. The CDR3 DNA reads TGTGCCAGCAGCGGGGCATCCGGGACGAATTCACCCCTCCACTTT. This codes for CASSGASGTNSPLHF.

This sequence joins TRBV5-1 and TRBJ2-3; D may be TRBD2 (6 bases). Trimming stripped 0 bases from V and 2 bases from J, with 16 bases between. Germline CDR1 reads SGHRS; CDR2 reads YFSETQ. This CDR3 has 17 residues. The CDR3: CASSLAGAGRNTDTQYF. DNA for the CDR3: TGCGCCAGCAGCTTGGCTGGGGCAGGGAGGAACACAGATACGCAGTATTTT.

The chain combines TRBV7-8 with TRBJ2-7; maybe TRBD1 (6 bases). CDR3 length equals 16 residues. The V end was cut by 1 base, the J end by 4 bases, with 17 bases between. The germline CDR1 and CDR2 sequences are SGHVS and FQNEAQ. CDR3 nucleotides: TGTGCCAGCAGCTTAGTGACCGGGACATGGGTTTACGAGCAGTACTTC. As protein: CASSLVTGTWVYEQYF.